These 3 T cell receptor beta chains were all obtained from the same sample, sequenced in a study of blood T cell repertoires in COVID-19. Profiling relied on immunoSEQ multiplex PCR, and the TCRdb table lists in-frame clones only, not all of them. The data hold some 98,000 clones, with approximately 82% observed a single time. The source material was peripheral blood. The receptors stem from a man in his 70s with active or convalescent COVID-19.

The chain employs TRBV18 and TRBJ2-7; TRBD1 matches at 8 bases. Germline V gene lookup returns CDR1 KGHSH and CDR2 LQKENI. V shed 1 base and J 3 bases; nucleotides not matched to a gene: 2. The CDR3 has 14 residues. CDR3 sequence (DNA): TGTGCCAGCTCACCACAAGGACAGGGCTACGAGCAGTACTTC. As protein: CASSPQGQGYEQYF.

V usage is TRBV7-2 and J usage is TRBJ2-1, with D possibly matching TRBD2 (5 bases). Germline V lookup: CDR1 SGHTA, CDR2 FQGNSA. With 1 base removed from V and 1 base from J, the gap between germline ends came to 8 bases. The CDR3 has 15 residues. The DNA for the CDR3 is TGTGCCAGCAGCTTAGTGGAGGAATCCTACAATGAGCAGTTCTTC. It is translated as CASSLVEESYNEQFF.

CDR3 nucleotide sequence: TGTGCCAGCAGTTTATTAGGGACAGGGGGCGCGAGAGAGCAGTACTTC. Its protein product is CASSLLGTGGAREQYF. V usage is TRBV27 and J usage is TRBJ2-7; TRBD1 matches at 12 bases. Germline-derived CDR1 and CDR2 are MNHEY and SMNVEV (reference sequence). J gave up 7 bases and V 1 base, and 8 bases lay outside the gene matches. CDR3 length equals 16 residues.